The next 19 T cell receptor beta chains were all read from a single sample in a study of cytomegalovirus exposure and HLA in healthy donors. PCR involved 60 Vbeta and 13 Jbeta primers. Some clones are missing from TCRdb's copy, which holds only in-frame ones; the method was immunoSEQ multiplex PCR. The sample carries about 180,000 clones, about 80% recorded once. The sequencing sample was made of PBMCs. Every receptor here comes from a man aged 35 to 55 in good health and CMV-seronegative.

This rearrangement joins TRBV19 to TRBJ2-3, with D possibly being TRBD2 (5 bases). The ends were cut back, 6 bases at V and 6 bases at J, with 7 bases in the middle. The CDR3 has 11 amino acids. The germline CDR1 and CDR2 sequences are LNHDA and SQIVND (reference sequence). The CDR3: CASRSGDTQYF. The CDR3 DNA is TGTGCCAGTAGATCGGGGGATACGCAGTATTTT.

The rearrangement joins TRBV5-4 to TRBJ2-4, with 10 bases lining up with TRBD2. Germline values: CDR1 SGHNT, CDR2 YYREEE (reference sequence). V lost 0 bases, J lost 6 bases, and 0 bases stayed unmatched. The CDR3 consists of 14 residues. Here the CDR3 reads CASSLGTSGNIQYF. The CDR3, as DNA: TGTGCCAGCAGCTTGGGGACTAGCGGAAACATTCAGTACTTC. The full variable domain, its missing parts supplied by reference TRBV5-4 and TRBJ2-4, is ETGVTQSPTHLIKTRGQQVTLRCSSQSGHNTVSWYQQALGQGPQFIFQYYREEENGRGNFPPRFSGLQFPNYSSELNVNALELDDSALYLCASSLGTSGNIQYFGAGTRLSVL.

The chain recombines TRBV29-1 with TRBJ2-5; TRBD2 is a possible D gene (6 bases). The V gene's germline CDR1 is SQVTM and CDR2 ANQGSEA. With 3 bases removed from V and 2 bases from J, the gap between germline ends came to 10 bases. The CDR3 is made up of 13 amino acids. The chain's CDR3 is CSVDKGLQETQYF. The CDR3 bases are TGCAGCGTTGATAAGGGACTTCAAGAGACCCAGTACTTC.

The chain links TRBV19 to TRBJ2-1; D is unresolved. Trimming left V 0 bases short and J 2 bases short, with 11 bases between. The CDR3 extends over 16 amino acids. The V gene's germline CDR1 is LNHDA and CDR2 SQIVND (reference sequence). The CDR3 DNA is TGTGCCAGTAGTATAGACGGAGCTCCGGCCTACAATGAGCAGTTCTTC. Its protein product is CASSIDGAPAYNEQFF. Together with reference TRBV19 and TRBJ2-1, the CDR3 gives the full variable domain: DGGITQSPKYLFRKEGQNVTLSCEQNLNHDAMYWYRQDPGQGLRLIYYSQIVNDFQKGDIAEGYSVSREKKESFPLTVTSAQKNPTAFYLCASSIDGAPAYNEQFFGPGTRLTVL.

The chain combines TRBV6-4 with TRBJ1-5, with 8 bases lining up with TRBD1. The V gene's germline CDR1 is MRHNA and CDR2 SNTAGT. Trimming at V came to 2 bases and at J to 0 bases, leaving 12 bases not matched to a gene. This CDR3 comprises 19 residues. CDR3 DNA: TGTGCCAGCAGTGACGTCGTTCGGGACAGGATTAATAGCAATCAGCCCCAGCATTTT. Encoded protein: CASSDVVRDRINSNQPQHF.

This sequence joins TRBV2 and TRBJ2-6, with 8 bases lining up with TRBD1. Trimming removed 2 bases from V and 4 bases from J; junction bases left unmatched: 4. The germline gives CDR1 SNHLY, CDR2 FYNNEI. This CDR3 contains 16 residues. CDR3 DNA sequence: TGTGCCAGCAGTGAACAGGGGGCGAAAGGGGCCAACGTCCTGACTTTC. This encodes CASSEQGAKGANVLTF. The full variable domain, completed using reference TRBV2 and TRBJ2-6, is EPEVTQTPSHQVTQMGQEVILRCVPISNHLYFYWYRQILGQKVEFLVSFYNNEISEKSEIFDDQFSVERPDGSNFTLKIRSTKLEDSAMYFCASSEQGAKGANVLTFGAGSRLTVL.

The chain employs TRBV5-1 and TRBJ1-3, with a tentative D call TRBD1 (5 bases). The CDR3 covers 16 residues. CDR1 is SGHRS, CDR2 YFSETQ, per germline. The ends were cut back, 2 bases at V and 2 bases at J, with 14 bases in the middle. CDR3 in amino acids: CASSFHPGDPGNTIYF. The CDR3 DNA reads TGCGCCAGCAGCTTCCACCCGGGGGACCCTGGAAACACCATATATTTT.

This clone was observed once. The chain has TRBV11-3 and TRBJ2-2; weak D call: TRBD2 (7 bases). This CDR3 has 14 residues. Germline CDR1 is SGHNT and CDR2 is YENEEA. Trimming removed 4 bases from V and 7 bases from J, with 13 bases in between. This chain's CDR3 is CASSWGGQVGELFF. The DNA for the CDR3 is TGTGCCAGCAGCTGGGGGGGGCAGGTCGGGGAGCTGTTTTTT.

The V gene is TRBV4-3, the J gene TRBJ2-5, with 9 bases matching TRBD2. CDR1 is LGHNA, CDR2 YSLEER, per germline. The V and J ends lost 1 base and 4 bases, in that order; junction bases with no gene match: 4. CDR3 size: 15 residues. As DNA, the CDR3 is TGCGCCAGCAGCCAAGGGGTAGCGGGGGCAGAGACCCAGTACTTC. Protein sequence: CASSQGVAGAETQYF.

CDR3 protein: CASSPQQARGQWGNGYTF. The CDR3 DNA sequence: TGTGCCAGCAGCCCCCAACAGGCCAGGGGTCAATGGGGGAATGGCTACACCTTC. The genes are TRBV28 and TRBJ1-2, with D possibly TRBD1 on 6 matching bases. The CDR3 loop spans 18 amino acids. Trimming took off 6 bases at V and 6 bases at J, with 29 bases between the two ends. The germline V gene has CDR1 MDHEN and CDR2 SYDVKM.

The chain has TRBV5-4 and TRBJ2-7; D may be TRBD2 (6 bases). The V end was cut by 2 bases, the J end by 9 bases, with 15 bases between. Germline V gene data show CDR1 as SGHNT and CDR2 as YYREEE (reference sequence). The CDR3 loop spans 13 amino acids. CDR3 residues: CASSFTGGGPQYF. CDR3 bases: TGTGCCAGCAGCTTTACCGGGGGAGGCCCGCAGTACTTC.

J is TRBJ1-2 and V is TRBV7-3; TRBD1 matches at 12 bases. Germline trimming cut 1 base from V and 6 bases from J; bases unmatched to any gene: 9. The CDR3 is 17 residues long. Looked up from germline, CDR1 is SGHTA and CDR2 is FQGTGA. CDR3 DNA: TGTGCCAGCAGCTTAAAGAGGGAGCGGGACAGGGGGCATGGCTACACCTTC. Translation: CASSLKRERDRGHGYTF.

The chain uses TRBV4-2 and TRBJ2-1; TRBD2 matches at 9 bases. Germline V lookup: CDR1 LGHNA, CDR2 YNFKEQ. The length of the CDR3 is 15 residues. Unmatched junction bases numbered 7, after V lost 1 base and J lost 9 bases. CDR3 in amino acids: CASSQVGSGGGEQFF. The CDR3 DNA follows: TGTGCCAGCAGCCAAGTGGGTAGCGGGGGAGGTGAGCAGTTCTTC.

The chain carries TRBV19 and TRBJ2-1; tentative D call: TRBD1 (6 bases). V lost 5 bases to trimming and J lost 4 bases, with 15 bases between them. Germline V gene data show CDR1 as LNHDA and CDR2 as SQIVND (reference sequence). The CDR3 spans 15 residues. CDR3 loop: CASSSIQGLYNEQFF. CDR3 nucleotides: TGTGCCAGTAGTTCCATCCAGGGGCTTTACAATGAGCAGTTCTTC.

This clone was seen a few times. The genes are TRBV28 and TRBJ1-4; 9 nucleotides align to TRBD1. Germline V gene data show CDR1 as MDHEN and CDR2 as SYDVKM. The CDR3 loop spans 15 amino acids. V trimming: 1 base; J trimming: 7 bases; junction bases outside the gene matches: 4. The CDR3 region is CASSLSGQGREKLFF. DNA for the CDR3: TGTGCCAGCAGTTTATCGGGACAGGGCCGTGAAAAACTGTTTTTT.

There are a few counts of this clone. This rearrangement joins TRBV7-2 to TRBJ1-2; the D is unclear. The germline CDR1 and CDR2 sequences are SGHTA and FQGNSA. This CDR3 contains 14 residues. Trimming cost V 2 bases and J 4 bases, with 11 bases left between them. The CDR3 region has the DNA TGTGCCAGCAGCTTAATGGCGGAAGTCTATGGCTACACCTTC. Translated, it gives CASSLMAEVYGYTF.

The DNA for the CDR3 is TGTGCCACCCACTGGGGGGGTGGCACCGGGGAGCTGTTTTTT. Translating gives CATHWGGGTGELFF. The rearrangement joins TRBV7-8 to TRBJ2-2; TRBD2 matches at 7 bases. Germline V CDR1 and CDR2: SGHVS, FQNEAQ. This CDR3 is built from 14 residues. Trimming cost V 10 bases and J 4 bases; bases outside gene matches: 9.

About this clone: The identical CDR3 is also encoded by other nucleotide sequences in the sample. The rearrangement uses TRBV6-5 and TRBJ1-1, with 9 bases lining up with TRBD1. The CDR3 contains 13 residues. Germline V gene sequence: CDR1 MNHEY, CDR2 SVGAGI. Trimming took 5 bases from V and 4 from J; bases not matched to a gene: 2. The CDR3 DNA follows: TGTGCCAGCAGTCGACAGGGGGGCACTGAAGCTTTCTTT. Its translation is CASSRQGGTEAFF.

V gene TRBV28 combines with J gene TRBJ2-7; 9 bases agree with TRBD1. The CDR3 consists of 14 residues. Looked up from germline, CDR1 is MDHEN and CDR2 is SYDVKM. Losses at the gene ends were 1 base for V and 6 bases for J; bases not matched to a gene: 4. The CDR3 reads CASSLFGTGLEQYF. The DNA for the CDR3 is TGTGCCAGCAGTTTATTCGGGACAGGGCTCGAGCAGTACTTC.